This T cell receptor (beta chain) was sequenced for a study of post-analysis software for immune sequencing data. Notes on the study in general: Among four to six TRBV segments more frequent in patients than controls were TRBV5-6, TRBV5-1 and TRBV20-1.

Built from TCR beta cDNA, the libraries had unique molecular identifiers in them. TCRdb called the PCR reads again in MiXCR, with one record for every CDR3 protein. The sample lists approximately 350,000 distinct CDR3 sequences, around a third occurring once. The CDR3 is made up of 14 amino acids. Germline V gives CDR1 SGHTA, CDR2 FQGNSA. This clonotype was observed a single time. Its antigen remains unidentified. Its ends do not fully match the called genes, so a read error is possible. The gene calls are TRBV7-2 and TRBJ1-4; D uncertain. Specimen: blood. The TCR was taken from a girl aged 10-17 years with multiple sclerosis. The CDR3 DNA is TGTGCCAGCAGTTCCGGACTGTCTAATGAAAAACGGTTTTTT. Its translation: CASSSGLSNEKRFF.